Following are 14 T cell receptor beta chains from one sample sequenced in a study of cytomegalovirus exposure and HLA in healthy donors (dated by TCRdb to about 2017). The library came from the immunoSEQ multiplex PCR assay. TCRdb took over this immuneACCESS table, retaining in-frame rearrangements with V and J assigned. Such tables are incomplete; in checked studies, under half of the missing clones stem from an unresolved V gene, and the remainder is unexplained. The sample table contains approximately 99,000 clones; only one count was recorded for around 85% of them. The ten largest clones take up more than 2.5% of the sample. The sequenced sample was PBMCs. All receptors derive from a woman aged 18-35 years in good health and CMV-seronegative.

Only one count was recorded for this clone. The J gene is TRBJ2-7, the V gene TRBV27; weak D call: TRBD1 (6 bases). CDR1 and CDR2 from the germline V gene are MNHEY and SMNVEV (reference sequence). V lost 6 bases and J 3 bases, leaving 6 bases between the germline ends. The CDR3 is made up of 11 amino acids. CDR3: CASRDSYEQYF. CDR3 DNA: TGTGCCAGCAGGGACAGCTACGAGCAGTACTTC.

The table lists this clone with a count of one. V gene TRBV18 combines with J gene TRBJ2-3, with 7 bases aligning to TRBD1. The CDR3 runs 14 residues. V lost 5 bases, J lost 5 bases, and 7 bases stayed unmatched. Per germline, CDR1 KGHSH and CDR2 LQKENI. In nucleotides, the CDR3 is TGTGCCAGCTCAACGCAGGGGGTGGAAGATACGCAGTATTTT. This sequence encodes CASSTQGVEDTQYF.

V usage is TRBV30 and J usage is TRBJ1-1; D gene unclear. The ends were cut back, 2 bases at V and 5 bases at J, with 12 bases in the middle. The CDR3 has 13 residues. From germline, CDR1 is GTSNPN and CDR2 SVGIG (reference sequence). DNA for the CDR3: TGTGCCTGGAGTCCCACGCGGGTTACTGAAGCTTTCTTT. It translates to CAWSPTRVTEAFF.

The V gene is TRBV9, the J gene TRBJ2-5; 11 bases line up with TRBD2. The CDR3 contains 15 residues. CDR1 and CDR2 (germline): SGDLS, YYNGEE. Losses at the gene ends were 3 bases for V and 1 base for J; bases not matched to a gene: 2. The CDR3: CASSAGTSGQETQYF. In DNA form, the CDR3 reads TGTGCCAGCAGCGCCGGGACTAGCGGCCAAGAGACCCAGTACTTC. The full variable domain, completed using reference TRBV9 and TRBJ2-5, is DSGVTQTPKHLITATGQRVTLRCSPRSGDLSVYWYQQSLDQGLQFLIQYYNGEERAKGNILERFSAQQFPDLHSELNLSSLELGDSALYFCASSAGTSGQETQYFGPGTRLLVL.

V usage is TRBV6-5 and J usage is TRBJ2-7; the D is unclear. Trimming pared 6 bases from V and 7 bases from J, leaving 13 bases between. The germline gives CDR1 MNHEY, CDR2 SVGAGI. The CDR3 contains 12 residues. In nucleotides, the CDR3 is TGTGCCAGCAGCCCAACGAGGCTTGAGCAGTACTTC. Protein: CASSPTRLEQYF.

The chain carries TRBV18 and TRBJ1-1, with D unresolved. From germline, CDR1 is KGHSH and CDR2 LQKENI. The CDR3 contains 12 residues. V was clipped by 0 bases and J by 11 bases, with 10 bases between them. CDR3 coding DNA: TGTGCCAGCTCACCACCGCAAGGGAGGGCTTTCTTT. It translates to CASSPPQGRAFF.

J is TRBJ1-1 and V is TRBV2; 11 bases agree with TRBD1. CDR1 is SNHLY and CDR2 is FYNNEI in the germline V gene. J lost 8 bases, V lost 4 bases, and 0 bases had no gene match. The CDR3 runs 12 residues. The CDR3 nucleotides are TGTGCCAGCAGTGGGGACAGGGGGGAAGCTTTCTTT. Translating it yields CASSGDRGEAFF.

This chain connects TRBV7-8 to TRBJ2-1; 8 nucleotides match TRBD2. V was clipped by 7 bases and J by 8 bases; unmatched bases: 10. This CDR3 has 14 amino acids. CDR1 is SGHVS and CDR2 is FQNEAQ in the germline V gene. This CDR3 is CASTATGGLYEQFF. CDR3 DNA: TGTGCCAGCACCGCGACGGGGGGGCTCTATGAGCAGTTCTTC.

With respect to this clone: Other DNA sequences in the same sample also yield this CDR3. This chain links TRBV5-6 with TRBJ2-2; 10 nucleotides line up with TRBD1. Germline CDR1 and CDR2: SGHDT and YYEEEE. With V trimmed by 3 bases and J by 8 bases, 4 bases remained unmatched. There are 14 residues in the CDR3. CDR3: CASSSGTGVGELFF. Here the CDR3 DNA reads TGTGCCAGCAGCTCCGGGACAGGGGTAGGGGAGCTGTTTTTT.

V is TRBV27 and J is TRBJ1-5; TRBD1 matches 8 bases. CDR1 is MNHEY, CDR2 SMNVEV, per germline (reference sequence). The ends lost 6 bases at V and 1 base at J; junction bases unmatched: 8. The CDR3 contains 16 residues. The CDR3 DNA reads TGTGCCAGCAGGGTGACCGGGACAGGCAGCAATCAGCCCCAGCATTTT. Translated, it gives CASRVTGTGSNQPQHF.

The genes are TRBV25-1 and TRBJ2-5, with 7 nucleotides matching TRBD1. Germline V CDR1 and CDR2: MGHDK, SYGVNS. This CDR3 has 16 amino acids. J lost 0 bases, V lost 3 bases, and 7 bases had no gene match. Here the CDR3 reads CASSEDRKGNQETQYF. For the CDR3, the DNA is TGTGCCAGCAGTGAGGACAGGAAGGGGAACCAAGAGACCCAGTACTTC.

The rearrangement links TRBV18 to TRBJ1-1, with D hard to call. Germline CDR1 is KGHSH and CDR2 is LQKENI. The CDR3 loop spans 17 amino acids. V was cut by 3 bases and J by 1 base, with 18 bases left in between. The CDR3 DNA reads as TGTGCCAGCTCACCTCAACGGGTCCAGACCCAGAACACTGAAGCTTTCTTT. Its protein is CASSPQRVQTQNTEAFF. Complete variable domain (other parts from reference TRBV18 and TRBJ1-1): NAGVMQNPRHLVRRRGQEARLRCSPMKGHSHVYWYRQLPEEGLKFMVYLQKENIIDESGMPKERFSAEFPKEGPSILRIQQVVRGDSAAYFCASSPQRVQTQNTEAFFGQGTRLTVV.

This rearrangement joins TRBV7-9 to TRBJ2-3, with 11 nucleotides matching TRBD2. The CDR3 is 17 residues long. Germline loops: CDR1 SEHNR, CDR2 FQNEAQ (reference sequence). J lost 3 bases, V lost 7 bases, and 12 bases had no gene match. CDR3 sequence (DNA): TGTGCCAGCAACCCTCCTAGCGGGGGGAGGGGAACAGATACGCAGTATTTT. Residues: CASNPPSGGRGTDTQYF.

This clone was counted once. The chain is built from TRBV4-1 and TRBJ1-6; 7 bases are shared with TRBD1. Germline assignment: CDR1 MGHRA and CDR2 YSYEKL. The CDR3 is 15 amino acids. With V trimmed by 0 bases and J by 8 bases, 4 bases remained unmatched. DNA of the CDR3: TGCGCCAGCAGCCAAGATCGGACAGGATATTCACCCCTCCACTTT. It encodes CASSQDRTGYSPLHF.